A single sample gave rise to the 10 T cell receptor beta chains below, sequenced in a study of post-analysis software for immune sequencing data. General study results and limits: Compared with controls, patients had more of 4 to 6 TRBV segments, including TRBV5-6, TRBV5-1 and TRBV20-1.

Unique molecular identifiers were present in the TCR beta cDNA libraries. TCRdb reprocessed the PCR reads via MiXCR and lists one record per CDR3 protein. The sample has 400,000 to 500,000 distinct CDR3 sequences, over 30% seen once; the top ten hold around 8%. No antigens are known for them. The source material was blood. These receptors all come from a girl aged 2 to 10 with multiple sclerosis.

The gene calls are TRBV11-2 and TRBJ1-4; 7 bases match TRBD1. Per germline, CDR1 SGHAT and CDR2 FQNNGV. This CDR3 is 16 amino acids long. J lost 4 bases, V lost 4 bases, and 9 bases had no gene match. CDR3 DNA sequence: TGTGCCAGCAGCTCCCCAAAGGGGACAGATAATGAAAAACTGTTTTTT. It is translated as CASSSPKGTDNEKLFF.

The chain links TRBV29-1 to TRBJ2-7, with a weak D call TRBD1 (6 bases). Germline CDR1 SQVTM, CDR2 ANQGSEA. CDR3 size: 12 residues. V gave up 4 bases and J gave up 5 bases, with 12 bases separating them. The CDR3 DNA reads TGCAGCGTTGGGGCAGGGGCGGACGAGCAGTACTTC. The encoded protein is CSVGAGADEQYF.

About this clonotype itself: A much larger clone differs by one base, so this may be a read error. The chain carries TRBV12-5 and TRBJ2-7; 10 nucleotides line up with TRBD1. CDR1 and CDR2 from the germline V gene are LGHNT and FRNRAP. The CDR3 runs to 14 residues. Trimming removed 6 bases from V and 5 bases from J; junction bases left unmatched: 7. The CDR3 DNA is TGTGCTAGTGGGGAGGACAGGGGGAACCACGAGCAGTACTTC. Amino acid sequence: CASGEDRGNHEQYF.

The rearrangement joins TRBV5-1 to TRBJ2-3; perhaps TRBD1 as D (6 bases). This CDR3 is built from 16 residues. Germline V gene data show CDR1 as SGHRS and CDR2 as YFSETQ. Trimming stripped 0 bases from V and 3 bases from J, with 14 bases between. Written as DNA, the CDR3 is TGCGCCAGCAGCTTGGGGTCCGGGACATTAACAGATACGCAGTATTTT. This codes for CASSLGSGTLTDTQYF.

The chain is built from TRBV7-6 and TRBJ2-7; possible D gene TRBD1, 6 bases. Germline CDR1 SGHVS, CDR2 FNYEAQ. Between the trimmed V and J ends, which lost 5 bases and 2 bases, there was a span of 16 bases. This CDR3 has 15 amino acids. The CDR3 sequence: CASSPGQSPTYEQYF. For the CDR3, the DNA is TGTGCCAGCAGCCCAGGACAGTCCCCAACCTACGAGCAGTACTTC.

The V and J genes are TRBV10-3 and TRBJ1-2; unclear D gene. Germline V gene sequence: CDR1 ENHRY, CDR2 SYGVKD. This CDR3 region has 14 residues. The V end lost 2 bases, the J end lost 2 bases, and 9 bases lay between the germline ends. In DNA, the CDR3 is TGTGCCATCAGTGAGCCAACACGCAACTATGGCTACACCTTC. Amino acids: CAISEPTRNYGYTF.

The rearrangement links TRBV12-3 or TRBV12-4 to TRBJ1-4, with a tentative D call TRBD1 (5 bases). Trimming shortened V by 2 bases and J by 9 bases, and 13 bases separated the two germline ends. This CDR3 region has 14 residues. CDR3 amino acids: CASSLNGAGKKLFF. The DNA of the CDR3 is TGTGCCAGCAGTTTAAATGGAGCAGGGAAAAAACTGTTTTTT.

This sequence joins TRBV12-3 or TRBV12-4 and TRBJ2-1, with D hard to call. CDR3 length equals 17 residues. The V end lost 1 base, the J end lost 6 bases, and 19 bases lay between the germline ends. DNA for the CDR3: TGTGCCAGCAGTTTAGTTTTTCCCTCCGCTGACGGCAATGAGCAGTTCTTC. Amino acid sequence: CASSLVFPSADGNEQFF.

This chain connects TRBV15 to TRBJ2-7; the D gene is possibly TRBD2 (6 bases). V lost 8 bases to trimming and J lost 4 bases, with 15 bases between them. The V gene's germline CDR1 is LNHNV and CDR2 YYDKDF (reference sequence). The CDR3 covers 13 residues. CDR3 nucleotide sequence: TGTGCCACCCGCGGGTTAGCGGAATACGAGCAGTACTTC. Its translation: CATRGLAEYEQYF.

This clonotype was observed a few times. A much larger clone is a single base away; this may be a read error. The chain links TRBV6-6 to TRBJ2-7; D remains unclear. Germline CDR1 and CDR2: MNHNY and SVGAGI (reference sequence). CDR3 length: 14 residues. This chain's CDR3 is CASGYLYGAYEQYF. CDR3 sequence (DNA): TGTGCCAGCGGTTACTTGTATGGGGCCTACGAGCAGTACTTC.